This paragraph covers one T cell receptor beta chain sequence. V lost 3 bases and J lost 4, with 12 bases in between. The CDR3 consists of 14 residues. Germline CDR1 is KGHSH and CDR2 is LQKENI. This sample was taken from a study of blood T cell repertoires in COVID-19. Study details: The United States, Italy and Spain were the sources of the acute and convalescent COVID-19 samples. Sources were T cells, B-cell-depleted T cells, or PBMCs; the material itself was cDNA or gDNA.

Per the original methods: Cell counts per sample came from amplifying reference gene primers. Method: immunoSEQ multiplex PCR; TCRdb's copy keeps in-frame clones and lacks some. V and J calls and clone size follow that table, whereas D and trimming were derived from the DNA. Among tens of thousands of clones listed, approximately 84% were seen once. Sequences were obtained from peripheral blood. The chain employs TRBV18 and TRBJ2-5, with TRBD2 as a possible D gene (6 bases). The clonotype was recovered from a man aged 50 to 60 with acute or convalescent COVID-19. The CDR3 DNA follows: TGTGCCAGCTCACCGGGAGGTTACGGAGAGACCCAGTACTTC. Encoded protein: CASSPGGYGETQYF.